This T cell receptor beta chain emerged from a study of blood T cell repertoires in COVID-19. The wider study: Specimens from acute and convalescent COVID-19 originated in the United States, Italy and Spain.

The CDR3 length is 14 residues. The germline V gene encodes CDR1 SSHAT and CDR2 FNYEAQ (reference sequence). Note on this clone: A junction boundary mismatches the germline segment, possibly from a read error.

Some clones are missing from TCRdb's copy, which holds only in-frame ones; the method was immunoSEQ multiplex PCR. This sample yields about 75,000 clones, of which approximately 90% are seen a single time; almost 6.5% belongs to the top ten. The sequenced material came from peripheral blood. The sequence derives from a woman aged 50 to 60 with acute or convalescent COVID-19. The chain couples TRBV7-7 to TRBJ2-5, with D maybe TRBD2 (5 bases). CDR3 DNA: TGTGCTAGCAGCTCCTCGGGAATTCAAGAGACCCAGTACTTC. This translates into CASSSSGIQETQYF.